Listed below are T cell receptor beta chains from one sample, sequenced in a study of Graves' ophthalmopathy and Graves' hyperthyroidism. TCRdb independently ran MiXCR on the multiplex PCR reads; one entry per CDR3 protein. The table lists about 500,000 distinct CDR3 sequences, approximately 35% of them singletons, with about 4.6% in the top ten. The sequencing sample was made of peripheral blood or thyroid tissue (not recorded which). The receptors derive from an adult man with Graves' hyperthyroidism. Each CDR3 is given with its conserved first and last residue. The D gene is left open where the match is weak. Size is stated for part of the rows, as once, few or many counts, or as a class when the clone is expanded.

.,TRBJ2-2,TRBD1,TRBV5-4,CASSWDRLTGELFF,TGTGCCAGCAGCTGGGACAGGCTGACCGGGGAGCTGTTTTTT
.,TRBJ2-5,TRBD1,TRBV2,CASRIDRDQETQYF,TGTGCCAGCCGGATAGACAGGGACCAAGAGACCCAGTACTTC
many,TRBJ2-7,.,TRBV6-5,CASSSGTRGLEQYF,TGTGCCAGCAGTTCCGGGACCAGGGGCCTCGAGCAGTACTTC
.,TRBJ2-1,TRBD2,TRBV15,CATSNSMSGSPQFF,TGTGCCACCAGCAACTCCATGAGCGGGAGCCCCCAGTTCTTC
few,TRBJ1-1,TRBD1,TRBV12-3/TRBV12-4,CASSSGQVTEAFF,TGTGCCAGCAGCTCAGGACAGGTGACTGAAGCTTTCTTT
.,TRBJ1-6,.,TRBV9,CASSGADSPLHF,TGTGCCAGCAGCGGGGCCGATTCACCCCTCCACTTT
many,TRBJ1-3,.,TRBV29-1,CSGGHSSGNTIYF,TGCAGCGGTGGACATAGCTCTGGAAACACCATATATTTT
.,TRBJ1-5,TRBD1,TRBV19,CASSILPQGGNQPQHF,TGTGCCAGTAGTATATTACCCCAGGGGGGCAATCAGCCCCAGCATTTT
.,TRBJ2-5,TRBD2,TRBV10-3,CAISGGQETQYF,TGTGCCATCAGCGGGGGGCAAGAGACCCAGTACTTC
many,TRBJ2-7,TRBD1,TRBV5-1,CASRDQTGGSYEQYF,TGCGCCAGCAGGGACCAGACAGGGGGCTCCTACGAGCAGTACTTC
.,TRBJ1-3,TRBD1,TRBV20-1,CSATGGDLSGNTIYF,TGCAGTGCAACAGGGGGGGATCTTTCTGGAAACACCATATATTTT
.,TRBJ1-6,.,TRBV7-8,CASSLGTARVSYNSPLHF,TGTGCCAGCAGCTTAGGGACAGCGAGAGTCTCCTATAATTCACCCCTCCACTTT
many,TRBJ2-5,.,TRBV7-8,CASSSRSEFVETQYF,TGTGCCAGCAGCTCCCGATCAGAGTTCGTCGAGACCCAGTACTTC
many,TRBJ2-7,.,TRBV6-1,CASSEADSPSRWYF,TGTGCCAGCAGTGAAGCGGACAGTCCCTCCCGATGGTACTTC